This TCR beta chain was profiled in a study of blood T cell repertoires in COVID-19. Across the study: There were acute and convalescent COVID-19 samples, and they came from the United States, Italy and Spain. PBMCs, B-cell-depleted T cells, or T cells provided the cDNA or gDNA that made up the material.

Original processing methods: Reference gene primer amplification gave nucleated cell count estimates. The method was immunoSEQ multiplex PCR; TCRdb's version includes in-frame clones alone and lacks a portion of them. That table is the source of V, J and clone size, and D and trimming were worked out from the DNA. The sample includes hundreds of thousands of clones, around 89% of them seen just once. This sequence was found in a man aged 40-49 years with acute or convalescent COVID-19. The sample consisted of peripheral blood.

The CDR3: CASTGFEQPQHF. CDR3 DNA sequence: TGTGCTAGTACAGGTTTTGAGCAGCCCCAGCATTTT. The rearrangement joins TRBV12-5 to TRBJ1-5, with D maybe TRBD1 (5 bases). In germline, CDR1 is LGHNT, CDR2 FRNRAP. The CDR3 totals 12 residues. The V end lost 8 bases, the J end lost 7 bases, and 12 bases lay between the germline ends. The whole variable domain, filled in from reference TRBV12-5 and TRBJ1-5, reads DARVTQTPRHKVTEMGQEVTMRCQPILGHNTVFWYRQTMMQGLELLAYFRNRAPLDDSGMPKDRFSAEMPDATLATLKIQPSEPRDSAVYFCASTGFEQPQHFGDGTRLSIL.